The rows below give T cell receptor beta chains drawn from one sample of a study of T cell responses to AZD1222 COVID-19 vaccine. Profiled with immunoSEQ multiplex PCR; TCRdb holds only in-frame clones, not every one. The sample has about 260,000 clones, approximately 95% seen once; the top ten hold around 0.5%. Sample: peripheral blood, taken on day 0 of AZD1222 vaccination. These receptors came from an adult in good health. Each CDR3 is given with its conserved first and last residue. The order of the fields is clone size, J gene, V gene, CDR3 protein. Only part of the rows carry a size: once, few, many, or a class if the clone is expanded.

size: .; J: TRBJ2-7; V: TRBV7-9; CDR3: CASSFGESYEQYF
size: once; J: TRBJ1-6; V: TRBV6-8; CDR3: CASSSTGGTFCNSPLHF
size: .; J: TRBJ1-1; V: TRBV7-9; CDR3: CASGQSGAFF
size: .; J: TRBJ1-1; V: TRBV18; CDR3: CTSSPTTGLNTEAFF
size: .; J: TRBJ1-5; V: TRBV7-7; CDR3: CASSLVRGTSNQPQHF
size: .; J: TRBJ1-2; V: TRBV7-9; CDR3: CASSAIGGYTF
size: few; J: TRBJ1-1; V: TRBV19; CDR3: CASTMTLTSTEAFF
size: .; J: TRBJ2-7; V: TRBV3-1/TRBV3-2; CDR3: CASSLYMREQYF
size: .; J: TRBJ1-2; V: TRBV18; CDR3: CASSPGPGNYGYTF
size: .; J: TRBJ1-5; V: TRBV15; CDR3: CATSRDSGGSLGYSNQPQHF
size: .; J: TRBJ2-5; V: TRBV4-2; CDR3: CASSQGGAGGEETQYF
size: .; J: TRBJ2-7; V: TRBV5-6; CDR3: CASSLGDRDHEQYF
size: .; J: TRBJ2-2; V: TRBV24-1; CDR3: CATSEDTSGASTGELFF
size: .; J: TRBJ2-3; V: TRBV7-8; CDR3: CASSTGGLADTQYF
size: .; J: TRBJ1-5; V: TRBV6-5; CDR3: CASRGRVQPQHF
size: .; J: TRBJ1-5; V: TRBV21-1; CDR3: CASSSRLISNQPQHF
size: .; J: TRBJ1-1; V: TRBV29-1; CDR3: CSVGGGTTAFF
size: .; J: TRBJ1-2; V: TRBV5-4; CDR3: CASSLPDYGYTF
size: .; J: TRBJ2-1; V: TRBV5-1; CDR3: CASSDGTRKYNEQFF
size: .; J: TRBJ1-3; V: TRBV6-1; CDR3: CASSASPTGTGNTIYF
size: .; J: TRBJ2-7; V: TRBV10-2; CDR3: CASRRTDTYEQYF
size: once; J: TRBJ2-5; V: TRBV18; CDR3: CASSPRETQYF
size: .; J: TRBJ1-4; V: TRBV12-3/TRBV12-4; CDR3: CASSLGVLEKLFF
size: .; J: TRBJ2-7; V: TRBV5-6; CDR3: CASSIGQVGSYEQYF
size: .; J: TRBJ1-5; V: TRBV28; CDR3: CASSSSGSPHQPQHF
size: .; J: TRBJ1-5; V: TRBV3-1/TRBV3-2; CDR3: CASSQEDGQGRSQPQHF
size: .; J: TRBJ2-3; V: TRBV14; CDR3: CASSLRIALSTDTQYF
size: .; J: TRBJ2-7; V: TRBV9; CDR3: CASSVVGESSYEQYF
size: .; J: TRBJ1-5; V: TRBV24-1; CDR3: CATSDYLGLGNQPQHF
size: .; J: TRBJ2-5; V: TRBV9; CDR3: CASSGVPGETQYF
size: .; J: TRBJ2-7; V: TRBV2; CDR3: CASSQDIYEQYF
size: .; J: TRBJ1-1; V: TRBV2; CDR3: CASTIEARNTEAFF
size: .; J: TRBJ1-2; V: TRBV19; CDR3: CASSSGGLYYGYTF
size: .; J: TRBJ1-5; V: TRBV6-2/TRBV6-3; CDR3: CASSRQGIGQPQHF
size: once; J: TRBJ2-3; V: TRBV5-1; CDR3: CASSRVGREGDTQYF
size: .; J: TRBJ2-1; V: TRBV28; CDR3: CASSRGGGGLPYNEQFF
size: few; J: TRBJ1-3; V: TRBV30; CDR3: CAWCSGTNSGNTIYF
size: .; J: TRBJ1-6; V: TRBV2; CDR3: CASGLQGRDSPLHF
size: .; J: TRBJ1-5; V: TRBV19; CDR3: CASSTDWTGRNQPQHF
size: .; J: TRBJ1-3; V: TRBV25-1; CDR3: CASSEWAGNTIYF
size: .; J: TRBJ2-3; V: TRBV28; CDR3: CASSQPLAGVADTQYF
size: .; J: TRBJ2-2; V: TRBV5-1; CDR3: CASSLGTEWLFF
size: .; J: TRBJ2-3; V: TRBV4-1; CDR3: CASSYTGFTDTQYF
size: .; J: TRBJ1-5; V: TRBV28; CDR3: CASSLGGAGNQPQHF
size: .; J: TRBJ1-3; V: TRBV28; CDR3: CASSSQGISGNTIYF
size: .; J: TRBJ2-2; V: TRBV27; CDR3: CASSLFWTGGTGELFF
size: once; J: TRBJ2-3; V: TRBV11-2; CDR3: CASRSKLAGGPNTQYF
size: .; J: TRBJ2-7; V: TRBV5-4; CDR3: CASSPGTGAYEQYF
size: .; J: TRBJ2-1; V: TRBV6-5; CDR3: CASSFTSGGYNEQFF
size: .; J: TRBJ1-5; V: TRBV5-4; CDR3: CASSLDRDRGNQPQHF
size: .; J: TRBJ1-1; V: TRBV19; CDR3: CASSGTGGWGTEAFF
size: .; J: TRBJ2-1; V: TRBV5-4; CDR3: CASSLGTSGRRNEQFF
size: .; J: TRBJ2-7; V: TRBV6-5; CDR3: CASSSPASHEQYF
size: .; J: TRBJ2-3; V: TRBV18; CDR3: CASSPGTVYTDTQYF